The entry that follows covers one TCR beta chain sequence. Its antigen is currently unknown. The data were obtained in a study of blood T cells in healthy people across ages. Sample donors were healthy Caucasian individuals that came from Russia, aged roughly 6 to 100. Overall study results and limits: Per million T cells, the diversity of TCR beta decreased roughly linearly as age advanced.

Combining a sample-barcoded 5' primer with a J-beta primer mix, a second PCR ran for about 7 to 11 cycles. TCRdb processed the 5' RACE reads anew with MiXCR; each CDR3 protein has one entry. The data show approximately 810,000 distinct CDR3 sequences, under 35% seen once. CDR3 size: 17 residues. Trimming removed 6 bases from V and 0 bases from J, with 15 bases in between. Germline V gene sequence: CDR1 MDHEN, CDR2 SYDVKM. The chain recombines TRBV28 with TRBJ2-6; possibly TRBD2 for D (6 bases). This sequence originates from a woman of 80 years or more in good health. Sequenced: blood. CDR3: CASSLRAGSSGANVLTF. DNA for the CDR3: TGTGCCAGCAGCCTGAGGGCCGGGAGCTCTGGGGCCAACGTCCTGACTTTC.